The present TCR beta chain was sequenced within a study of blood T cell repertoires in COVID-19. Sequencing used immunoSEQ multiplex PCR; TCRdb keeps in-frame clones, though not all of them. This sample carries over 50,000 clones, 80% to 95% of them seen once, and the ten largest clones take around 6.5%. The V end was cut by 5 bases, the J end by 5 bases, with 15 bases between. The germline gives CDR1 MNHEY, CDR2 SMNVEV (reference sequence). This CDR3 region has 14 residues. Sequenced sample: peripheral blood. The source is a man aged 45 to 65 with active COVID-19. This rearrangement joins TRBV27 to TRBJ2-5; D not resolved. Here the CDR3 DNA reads TGTGCCAGCAGTCGAGAGAACCCGCGGGAGACCCAGTACTTC. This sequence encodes CASSRENPRETQYF.